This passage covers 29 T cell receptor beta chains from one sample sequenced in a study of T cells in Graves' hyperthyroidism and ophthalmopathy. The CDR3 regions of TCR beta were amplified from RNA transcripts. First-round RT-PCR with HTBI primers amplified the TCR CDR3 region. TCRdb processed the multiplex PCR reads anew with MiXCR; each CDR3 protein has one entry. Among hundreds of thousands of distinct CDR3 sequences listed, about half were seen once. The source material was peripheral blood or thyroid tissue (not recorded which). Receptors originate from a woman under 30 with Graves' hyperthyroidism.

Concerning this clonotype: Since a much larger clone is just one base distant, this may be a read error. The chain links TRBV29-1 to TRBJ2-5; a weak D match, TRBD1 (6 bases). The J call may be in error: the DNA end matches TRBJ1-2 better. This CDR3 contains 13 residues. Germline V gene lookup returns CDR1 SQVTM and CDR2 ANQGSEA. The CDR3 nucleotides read TGCAGCGTTGAAGAAACAGGGAACTATTGCTACACCTTC. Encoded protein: CSVEETGNYCYTF.

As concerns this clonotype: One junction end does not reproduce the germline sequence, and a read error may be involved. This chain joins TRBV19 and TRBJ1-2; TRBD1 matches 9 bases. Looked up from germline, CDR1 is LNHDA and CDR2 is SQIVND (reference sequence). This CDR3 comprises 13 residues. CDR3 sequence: CASTLTGGRGFTF. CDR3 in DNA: TGTGCCAGTACCCTGACAGGGGGACGCGGCTTCACCTTC.

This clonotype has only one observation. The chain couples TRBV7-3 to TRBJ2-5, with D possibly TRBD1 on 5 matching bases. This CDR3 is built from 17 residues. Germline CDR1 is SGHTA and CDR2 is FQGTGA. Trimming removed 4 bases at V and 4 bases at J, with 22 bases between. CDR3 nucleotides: TGTGCCAGCAGCTCGGAGCCCTTCGCGCAGGGATTAGAGACCCAGTACTTC. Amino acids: CASSSEPFAQGLETQYF.

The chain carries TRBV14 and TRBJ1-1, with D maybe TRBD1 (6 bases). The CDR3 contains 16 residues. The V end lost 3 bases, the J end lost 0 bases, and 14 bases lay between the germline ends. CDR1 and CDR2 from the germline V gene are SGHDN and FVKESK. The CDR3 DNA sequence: TGTGCCAGCAGCCATTTCTCGGGGGCCGTGAACACTGAAGCTTTCTTT. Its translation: CASSHFSGAVNTEAFF.

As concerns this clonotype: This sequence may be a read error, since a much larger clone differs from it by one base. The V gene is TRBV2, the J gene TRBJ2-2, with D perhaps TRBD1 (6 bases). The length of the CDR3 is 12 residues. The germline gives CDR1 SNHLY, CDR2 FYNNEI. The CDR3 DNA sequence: TGTACCAGCAGCACAGGGACCGGGGAGCTGTTTTTT. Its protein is CTSSTGTGELFF.

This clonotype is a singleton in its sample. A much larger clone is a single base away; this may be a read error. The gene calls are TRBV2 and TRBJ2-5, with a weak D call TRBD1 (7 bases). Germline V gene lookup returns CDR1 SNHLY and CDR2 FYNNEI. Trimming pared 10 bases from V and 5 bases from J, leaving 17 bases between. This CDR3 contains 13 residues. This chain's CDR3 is CATQGGQLETQYF. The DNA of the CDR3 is TGTGCCACTCAGGGGGGACAGTTGGAGACCCAGTACTTC.

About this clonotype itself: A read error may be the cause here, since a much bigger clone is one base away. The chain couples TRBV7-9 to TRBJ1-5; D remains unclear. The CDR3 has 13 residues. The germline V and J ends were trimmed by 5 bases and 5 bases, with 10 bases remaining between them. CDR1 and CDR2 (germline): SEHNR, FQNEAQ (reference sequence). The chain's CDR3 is CASSQDWDQPQHF. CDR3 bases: TGTGCCAGCAGCCAAGATTGGGATCAGCCCCAGCATTTT.

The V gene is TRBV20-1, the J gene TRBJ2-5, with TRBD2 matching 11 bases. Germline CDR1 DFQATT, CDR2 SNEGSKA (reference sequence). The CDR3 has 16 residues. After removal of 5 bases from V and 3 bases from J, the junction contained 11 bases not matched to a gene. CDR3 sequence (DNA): TGCAGTGCTGTAAGAGGGGCACTAGCGGGGGAAGAGACCCAGTACTTC. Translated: CSAVRGALAGEETQYF.

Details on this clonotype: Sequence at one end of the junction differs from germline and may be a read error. CDR3 DNA sequence: TGCGCCAGCAGCCGGGAGCAGTACACTGAAGCTTTCTTT. Translation: CASSREQYTEAFF. This sequence joins TRBV7-9 and TRBJ1-1; D unresolved. Germline CDR1 reads SEHNR; CDR2 reads FQNEAQ (reference sequence). This CDR3 spans 13 amino acids.

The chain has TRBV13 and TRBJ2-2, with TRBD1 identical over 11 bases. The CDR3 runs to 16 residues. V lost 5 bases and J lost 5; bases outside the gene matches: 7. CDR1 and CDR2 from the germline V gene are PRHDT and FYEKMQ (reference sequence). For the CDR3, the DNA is TGTGCCAGCAGCCCACCGGGACAGGGGGTAACCGGGGAGCTGTTTTTT. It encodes CASSPPGQGVTGELFF.

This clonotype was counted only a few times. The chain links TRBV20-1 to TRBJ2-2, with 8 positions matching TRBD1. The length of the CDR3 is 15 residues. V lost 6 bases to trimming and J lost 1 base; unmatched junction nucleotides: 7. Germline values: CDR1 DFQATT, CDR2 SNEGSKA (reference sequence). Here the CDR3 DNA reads TGCAGTGCCACCAGGACAGGGTTGAACACCGGGGAGCTGTTTTTT. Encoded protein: CSATRTGLNTGELFF.

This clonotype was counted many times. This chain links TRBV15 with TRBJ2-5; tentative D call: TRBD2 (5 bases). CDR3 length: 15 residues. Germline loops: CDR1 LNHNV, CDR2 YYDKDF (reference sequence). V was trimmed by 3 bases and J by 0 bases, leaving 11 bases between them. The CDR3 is CATSRFPGDQETQYF. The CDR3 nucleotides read TGTGCCACCAGCAGGTTCCCCGGGGACCAAGAGACCCAGTACTTC.

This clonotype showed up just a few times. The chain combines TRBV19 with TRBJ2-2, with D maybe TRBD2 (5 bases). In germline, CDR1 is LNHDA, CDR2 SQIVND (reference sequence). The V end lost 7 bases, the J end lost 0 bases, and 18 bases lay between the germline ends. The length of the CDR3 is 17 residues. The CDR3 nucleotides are TGTGCCAGTACTAACCTAGCAGACTTAGCGAACACCGGGGAGCTGTTTTTT. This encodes CASTNLADLANTGELFF.

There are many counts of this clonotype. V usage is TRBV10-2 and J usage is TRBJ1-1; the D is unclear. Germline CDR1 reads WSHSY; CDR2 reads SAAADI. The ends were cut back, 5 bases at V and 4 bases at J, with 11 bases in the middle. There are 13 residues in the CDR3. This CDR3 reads CASSLGESTEAFF. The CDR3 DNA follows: TGCGCCAGCAGTCTGGGAGAGAGCACTGAAGCTTTCTTT.

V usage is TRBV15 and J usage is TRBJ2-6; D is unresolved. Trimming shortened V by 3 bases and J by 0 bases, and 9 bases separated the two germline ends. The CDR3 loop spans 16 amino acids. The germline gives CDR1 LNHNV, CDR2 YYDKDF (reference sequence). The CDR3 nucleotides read TGTGCCACCAGCAGCCACGCTGGCTCTGGGGCCAACGTCCTGACTTTC. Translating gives CATSSHAGSGANVLTF. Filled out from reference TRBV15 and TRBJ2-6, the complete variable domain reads DAMVIQNPRYQVTQFGKPVTLSCSQTLNHNVMYWYQQKSSQAPKLLFHYYDKDFNNEADTPDNFQSRRPNTSFCFLDIRSPGLGDTAMYLCATSSHAGSGANVLTFGAGSRLTVL.

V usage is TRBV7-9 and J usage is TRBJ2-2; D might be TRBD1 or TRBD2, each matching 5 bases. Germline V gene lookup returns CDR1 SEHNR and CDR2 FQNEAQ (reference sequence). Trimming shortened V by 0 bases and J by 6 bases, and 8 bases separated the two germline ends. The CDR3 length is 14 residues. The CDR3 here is CASSLAWGPGELFF. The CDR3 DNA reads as TGTGCCAGCAGCTTAGCGTGGGGACCCGGGGAGCTGTTTTTT.

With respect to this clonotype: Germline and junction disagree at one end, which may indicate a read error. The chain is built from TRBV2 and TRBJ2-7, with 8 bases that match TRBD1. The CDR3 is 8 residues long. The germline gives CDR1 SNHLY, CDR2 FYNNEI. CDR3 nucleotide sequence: TGTGCCAGCAGAGGACAGGGCTTC. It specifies CASRGQGF.

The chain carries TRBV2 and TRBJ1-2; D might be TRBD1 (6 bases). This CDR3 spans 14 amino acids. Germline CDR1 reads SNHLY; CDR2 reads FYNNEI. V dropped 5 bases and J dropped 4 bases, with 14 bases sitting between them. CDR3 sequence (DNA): TGTGCCAGCAGTCGGACAGCCGCTGGCTATGGCTACACCTTC. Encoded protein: CASSRTAAGYGYTF.

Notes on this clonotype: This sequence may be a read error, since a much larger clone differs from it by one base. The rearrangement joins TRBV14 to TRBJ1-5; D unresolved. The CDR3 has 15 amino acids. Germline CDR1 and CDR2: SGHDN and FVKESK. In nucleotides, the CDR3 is TGTGCCAGCAGCCAAGATTCGACACTCAATCGGCCCCAGCATTTT. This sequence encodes CASSQDSTLNRPQHF.

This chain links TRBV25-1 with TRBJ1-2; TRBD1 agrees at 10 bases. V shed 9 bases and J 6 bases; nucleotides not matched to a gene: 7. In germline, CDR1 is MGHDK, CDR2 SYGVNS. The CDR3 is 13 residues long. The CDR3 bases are TGTGCCAGATGGGACAGGGGAGGGAATGGCTACACCTTC. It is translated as CARWDRGGNGYTF.

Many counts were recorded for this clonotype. CDR3 sequence: CASSLREGETQYF. In DNA, the CDR3 is TGTGCCAGCAGCTTAAGGGAAGGGGAGACCCAGTACTTC. The chain has TRBV7-6 and TRBJ2-5, with D unclear. This CDR3 has 13 amino acids. Germline CDR1 is SGHVS and CDR2 is FNYEAQ. V was shortened by 2 bases and J by 5 bases, with 9 bases between the two germline ends.

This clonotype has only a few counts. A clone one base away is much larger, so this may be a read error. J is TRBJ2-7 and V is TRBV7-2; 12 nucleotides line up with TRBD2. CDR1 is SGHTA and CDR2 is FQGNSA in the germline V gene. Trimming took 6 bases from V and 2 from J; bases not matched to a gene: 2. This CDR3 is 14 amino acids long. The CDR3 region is CASSWTSGAYEQYF. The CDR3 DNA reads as TGTGCCAGCAGTTGGACTAGCGGGGCCTACGAGCAGTACTTC.

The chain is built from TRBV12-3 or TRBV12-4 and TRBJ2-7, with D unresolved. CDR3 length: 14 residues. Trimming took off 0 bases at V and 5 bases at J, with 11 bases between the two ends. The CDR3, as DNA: TGTGCCAGCAGTTTAGCAGGAGACGGAAACGAGCAGTACTTC. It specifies CASSLAGDGNEQYF.

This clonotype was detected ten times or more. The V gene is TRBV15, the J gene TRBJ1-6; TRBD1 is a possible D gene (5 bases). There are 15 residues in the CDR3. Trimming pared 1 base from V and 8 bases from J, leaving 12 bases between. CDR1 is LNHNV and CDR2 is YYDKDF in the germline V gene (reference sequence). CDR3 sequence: CATSRARGVDSPLHF. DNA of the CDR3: TGTGCCACCAGCAGAGCTCGGGGCGTCGATTCACCCCTCCACTTT.

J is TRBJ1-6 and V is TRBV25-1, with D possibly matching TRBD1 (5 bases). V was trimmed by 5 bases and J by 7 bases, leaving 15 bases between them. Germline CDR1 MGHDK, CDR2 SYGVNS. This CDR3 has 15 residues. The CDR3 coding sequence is TGTGCCAGCAGTCGGGACCCCGGGCCCAATTCACCCCTCCACTTT. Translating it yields CASSRDPGPNSPLHF.

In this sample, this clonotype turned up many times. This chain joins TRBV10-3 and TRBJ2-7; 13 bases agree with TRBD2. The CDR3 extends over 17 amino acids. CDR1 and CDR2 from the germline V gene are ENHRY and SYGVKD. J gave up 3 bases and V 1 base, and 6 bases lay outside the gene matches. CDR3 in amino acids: CAISEYKLAGGLYEQYF. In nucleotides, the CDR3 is TGTGCCATCAGTGAGTACAAACTAGCGGGAGGGCTCTACGAGCAGTACTTC.

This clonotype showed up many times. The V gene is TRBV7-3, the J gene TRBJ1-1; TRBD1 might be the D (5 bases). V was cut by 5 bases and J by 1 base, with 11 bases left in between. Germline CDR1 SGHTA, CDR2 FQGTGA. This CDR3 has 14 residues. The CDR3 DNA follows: TGTGCCAGCAGCCCTGGGGCCGCGAACACTGAAGCTTTCTTT. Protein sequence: CASSPGAANTEAFF.

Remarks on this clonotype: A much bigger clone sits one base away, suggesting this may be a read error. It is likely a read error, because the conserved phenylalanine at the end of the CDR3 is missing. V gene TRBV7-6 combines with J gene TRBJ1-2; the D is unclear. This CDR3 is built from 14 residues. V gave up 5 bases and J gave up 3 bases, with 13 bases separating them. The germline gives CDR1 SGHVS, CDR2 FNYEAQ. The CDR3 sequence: CASSPYRTDYGYTL. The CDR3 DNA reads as TGTGCCAGCAGCCCGTATAGGACGGACTATGGCTACACCCTC.

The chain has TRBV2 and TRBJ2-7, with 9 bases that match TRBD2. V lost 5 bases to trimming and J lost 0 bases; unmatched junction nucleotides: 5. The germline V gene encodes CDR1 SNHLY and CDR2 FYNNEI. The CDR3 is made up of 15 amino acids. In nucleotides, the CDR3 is TGTGCCAGCAGTTCTAGCGGGGCCAGCTCCTACGAGCAGTACTTC. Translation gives CASSSSGASSYEQYF.